A selection of T cell receptor beta chains follows, all from one sample in a study of blood T cell repertoires in COVID-19. Method: immunoSEQ multiplex PCR; TCRdb's copy keeps in-frame clones and lacks some. Counted here are 94,000 or so clones, 65% to 90% occurring once; the ten biggest clones make up 20% to 25%. The sequenced sample consisted of peripheral blood. Receptors originate from a man aged 55 to 70 with acute or convalescent COVID-19. Both conserved end residues are part of each CDR3. Fields, in order: D gene, V gene, clone size, J gene, CDR3 DNA, CDR3 protein. The D gene is left open where the match is weak. Clone size appears in some rows only: once, few, many, or a class for an expanded clone.

>TRBD2|TRBV5-1|NA|TRBJ2-1
TGCGCCAGCAGCTTCACTAGCGGGGGGTCGAGGTGGTTCTTC
CASSFTSGGSRWFF
>NA|TRBV9|few|TRBJ1-5
TGTGCCAGCAGCGCGACCCCTGGAGATCAGCCCCAGCATTTT
CASSATPGDQPQHF
>TRBD2|TRBV2|NA|TRBJ2-1
TGTGCCACCTCGGGACTAGCGGGCTACAATGAGCAGTTCTTC
CATSGLAGYNEQFF
>TRBD1|TRBV7-2|NA|TRBJ2-2
TGTGCCAGCAAAGGGGTGGGGACAGCTCTCACCGGGGAGCTGTTTTTT
CASKGVGTALTGELFF
>NA|TRBV2|few|TRBJ1-1
TGTGCCAGCAGTGAACTCGCTGAAGCTTTCTTT
CASSELAEAFF
>TRBD1|TRBV7-8|NA|TRBJ1-5
TGTGCCAGCAGCCCAGTATTTCCCGGGACAGGGTCTCTGGAGCCCCAGCATTTT
CASSPVFPGTGSLEPQHF
>TRBD2|TRBV5-4|NA|TRBJ2-5
TGTGCCAGCAGCTTAGCGGGGGGACAGACCCAGTACTTC
CASSLAGGQTQYF
>TRBD2|TRBV5-4|NA|TRBJ2-5
TGTGCCAGCAGCCACCTAGCGGGGGGGAAAGAGACCCAGTACTTC
CASSHLAGGKETQYF
>NA|TRBV27|NA|TRBJ1-3
TGTGCCAGCAGTACGACAGGCTCTGGAAACACCATATATTTT
CASSTTGSGNTIYF
>TRBD1|TRBV2|NA|TRBJ2-1
TGTGCCAGCAGTGAATCTCCCTGGGACAGCCCTTTAGGGGAGCAGTTCTTC
CASSESPWDSPLGEQFF
>TRBD2|TRBV5-1|NA|TRBJ2-2
TGCGCCAGCAGCTCTGGACTAGCGGGGGCCAAAGCGACCGGGGAGCTGTTTTTT
CASSSGLAGAKATGELFF
>NA|TRBV5-1|NA|TRBJ1-6
TGCGCCAGCAGCTTGGGCCGGAGCAACAATTCACCCCTCCACTTT
CASSLGRSNNSPLHF
>TRBD1|TRBV28|NA|TRBJ1-2
TGTGCCAGCAGACCCTATGGCCACGACAGGGGTACTGGCTACACCTTC
CASRPYGHDRGTGYTF
>TRBD2|TRBV5-1|NA|TRBJ2-1
TGCGCCAGCAGCTTGGTGGTGATAGCGGGGGGAAACAATGAGCAGTTCTTC
CASSLVVIAGGNNEQFF
>NA|TRBV5-1|NA|TRBJ2-2
TGCGCCAGCAGGAGGTCGGGATCCCTTTCGAACACCGGGGAGCTGTTTTTT
CASRRSGSLSNTGELFF
>NA|TRBV12-3/TRBV12-4|NA|TRBJ2-7
TGTGCCAGCAGTTTATCGGAGCACGAGCAGTACTTC
CASSLSEHEQYF
>TRBD1|TRBV11-1|NA|TRBJ1-1
TGTGCCAGCAGCCCTTCACAGGGGCAGGGGGTTGAAGCTTTCTTT
CASSPSQGQGVEAFF
>TRBD2|TRBV3-1/TRBV3-2|NA|TRBJ2-1
TGTGCCAGCAGCCAAGAGCACCCGGGACTAGCGGGGGGGGATGAGCAGTTCTTC
CASSQEHPGLAGGDEQFF
>NA|TRBV28|NA|TRBJ1-1
TGTGCCAGCAGTCCCCCGGGGGGGGCCTATATGGGTACTGAAGCTTTCTTT
CASSPPGGAYMGTEAFF
>NA|TRBV11-2|NA|TRBJ1-2
TGTGCCAGCAGCCGAACCGGGACACACGCTATAACTAACGGCTACACCTTC
CASSRTGTHAITNGYTF